The present T cell receptor (beta chain) was sequenced within a study of OX40 agonist ivuxolimab in advanced cancers. Study overall: Ivuxolimab, which patients received intravenously every 2 weeks, was dosed at 0.01 to 10 mg/kg. Study-wide results and limits: The antigen specificity of the peripheral T cells (those that were expanded) was not determined.

Drawing of blood for sampling happened at baseline, at cycle 4 day 1, and at cycle 7 day 1. TCRdb keeps only in-frame clones here, not all; method: immunoSEQ multiplex PCR. The sample yields about 55,000 clones, 60% to 80% seen once. Notes on this clone: Its antigen is undetermined.

The sample in question was CD4+ or CD8+ T cells sorted from blood, obtained in a trial of the OX40 agonist ivuxolimab. The TCR sequence derives from an adult with an advanced solid tumor such as melanoma, head and neck, liver or kidney cancer.

This CDR3 is CASHWGGSGANVLTF. DNA of the CDR3: TGTGCCAGCCATTGGGGGGGTTCAGGGGCCAACGTCCTGACTTTC. The chain combines TRBV6-6 with TRBJ2-6; 7 bases line up with TRBD2. With 8 bases clipped from V and 4 bases from J, the junction kept 8 bases outside the gene matches. This CDR3 has 15 amino acids. From germline, CDR1 is MNHNY and CDR2 SVGAGI (reference sequence).